This T cell receptor (beta chain) appears in the sequencing data of a study of blood T cell repertoires in COVID-19. Background on the study: Acute and convalescent COVID-19 specimens originated in the United States, Italy and Spain. Nucleic acid was either cDNA or gDNA, and it came from T cells, B-cell-depleted T cells, or PBMCs.

V was clipped by 0 bases and J by 6 bases; unmatched bases: 4. Germline values: CDR1 MDHEN, CDR2 SYDVKM. The length of the CDR3 is 15 residues. Original analysis: Amplification of reference gene primers was used by the study to estimate nucleated cell counts. Sequenced by immunoSEQ multiplex PCR; TCRdb stores in-frame clones only, minus some. Clone size and the V and J calls come from that table; the DNA yielded D and trimming. This table has 200,000 to 250,000 clones, approximately 80% appearing once. The material sequenced was peripheral blood. V and J are TRBV28 and TRBJ2-1; 8 bases are shared with TRBD1. This TCR was recovered from a woman aged 18-29 years with acute or convalescent COVID-19. The CDR3 spells CASSLWQGAINEQFF. The CDR3 bases are TGTGCCAGCAGTTTATGGCAGGGGGCTATCAATGAGCAGTTCTTC.